This T cell receptor beta chain appears in the sequencing data of a study of T cell repertoires in cytomegalovirus infection. Study context: CMV epitopes used comprised recently identified HLA-C-restricted ones and well-studied HLA-B-restricted ones. Evidence of both CMV infection and a matching HLA type came from public TCR beta signatures.

TCRdb re-called the reads through MiXCR, storing one row per CDR3 protein. There are hundreds of thousands of distinct CDR3 sequences in the sample; 32% occur only once, and roughly an eighth lies in the top ten. Whole-study findings and limits: HLA-C-restricted CMV clonotypes gave the most frequent clonotype in two of eight donors. Summed public TCR beta family frequency identified CMV carriers bearing the relevant HLA.

In regard to this clonotype: The antigen remains unidentified.

The germline CDR1 and CDR2 sequences are WSHSY and SAAADI. The germline V and J ends were trimmed by 8 bases and 3 bases, with 13 bases remaining between them. The CDR3 covers 13 residues. The chain has TRBV10-2 and TRBJ1-2, with D unclear. The sequences come from cultured CD8+ T cells from PBMCs, collected from culture after CMV antigen stimulation. The receptor's source is a human donor in good health (CMV status not recorded). Some clones in this sample may be carry-over from other donors' samples. The CDR3 sequence is CASVDGDDYGYTF. In nucleotides, the CDR3 is TGCGCCAGCGTGGACGGGGATGACTATGGCTACACCTTC.